The clone carrying this T cell receptor beta chain came up many times. The antigen remains undetermined. The data derive from a study of neurological immune-mediated disorders. Findings and caveats of the study: Multiple sclerosis was found to have the least TCR clonal expansion, below healthy controls, and HTLV-1-associated myelopathy the most.

Trimming took 2 bases from V and 4 from J, leaving 9 bases between them. This CDR3 comprises 13 residues. Germline V gives CDR1 DFQATT, CDR2 SNEGSKA (reference sequence). The cDNA was synthesized by 5'RACE incorporating 10-nucleotide random UMIs. MiXCR, applied by TCRdb to the 5' RACE reads, yields one record per CDR3 protein. The repertoire holds approximately 40,000 distinct CDR3 sequences, with approximately 12% as singletons. The sequenced sample was PBMCs. The sequence was collected from a female donor in good health. V usage is TRBV20-1 and J usage is TRBJ1-5; no definite D call. The chain's CDR3 is CSARLAENQPQHF. CDR3 sequence (DNA): TGCAGTGCTAGACTCGCGGAGAATCAGCCCCAGCATTTT.